This entry lists 21 T cell receptor beta chains sequenced from one sample in a study of OX40 agonist ivuxolimab in advanced cancers. Repertoires were generated with immunoSEQ multiplex PCR, while TCRdb's copy carries only in-frame clones and drops some. Of 35,000 to 55,000 clones listed, about 95% are singletons. The source was CD4+ or CD8+ T cells sorted from blood, collected in a trial of the OX40 agonist ivuxolimab. All receptors derive from an adult with an advanced solid tumor such as melanoma, head and neck, liver or kidney cancer.

This clone appeared once. V and J are TRBV27 and TRBJ1-4; no definite D call. The germline V gene encodes CDR1 MNHEY and CDR2 SMNVEV (reference sequence). The CDR3 has 16 amino acids. V was cut by 4 bases and J by 8 bases, with 20 bases left in between. This chain's CDR3 is CASSYVSGSAGEKLFF. CDR3 in DNA: TGTGCCAGCAGTTATGTTTCTGGAAGTGCAGGCGAAAAACTGTTTTTT. The full variable domain, completed using reference TRBV27 and TRBJ1-4, is EAQVTQNPRYLITVTGKKLTVTCSQNMNHEYMSWYRQDPGLGLRQIYYSMNVEVTDKGDVPEGYKVSRKEKRNFPLILESPSPNQTSLYFCASSYVSGSAGEKLFFGSGTQLSVL.

The gene calls are TRBV6-4 and TRBJ2-7; 12 bases fit TRBD2. Germline values: CDR1 MRHNA, CDR2 SNTAGT. V lost 5 bases, J lost 3 bases, and 5 bases stayed unmatched. The CDR3 covers 15 residues. CDR3: CASSTGLAGFYEQYF. The CDR3 coding sequence is TGTGCCAGCAGTACCGGACTAGCGGGATTCTACGAGCAGTACTTC.

The chain carries TRBV9 and TRBJ2-2, with no clear D. The CDR3 consists of 13 residues. Germline V CDR1 and CDR2: SGDLS, YYNGEE. The germline V and J ends were trimmed by 2 bases and 3 bases, with 5 bases remaining between them. The CDR3: CASSVGDTGELFF. CDR3 coding DNA: TGTGCCAGCAGCGTCGGTGACACCGGGGAGCTGTTTTTT.

In nucleotides, the CDR3 is TGTGCTAGTGGTTTGGCTGCCGACAATGAGCAGTTCTTC. As protein: CASGLAADNEQFF. The rearrangement uses TRBV12-5 and TRBJ2-1; unclear D gene. The CDR3 spans 13 residues. V gave up 1 base and J gave up 5 bases, with 6 bases separating them. Germline assignment: CDR1 LGHNT and CDR2 FRNRAP.

CDR3 amino acids: CASKSQADMNTEAFF. As DNA, the CDR3 is TGTGCCAGCAAGTCACAGGCTGATATGAACACTGAAGCTTTCTTT. The chain couples TRBV7-9 to TRBJ1-1, with TRBD1 as a possible D gene (5 bases). The CDR3 sequence is 15 residues long. Deletions cut 7 bases from V and 0 bases from J, with 15 bases between. Germline lookup yields CDR1 SEHNR and CDR2 FQNEAQ (reference sequence). The complete variable domain, with remaining parts taken from reference TRBV7-9 and TRBJ1-1, reads DTGVSQNPRHKITKRGQNVTFRCDPISEHNRLYWYRQTLGQGPEFLTYFQNEAQLEKSRLLSDRFSAERPKGSFSTLEIQRTEQGDSAMYLCASKSQADMNTEAFFGQGTRLTVV.

This chain links TRBV4-3 with TRBJ2-1; 7 bases are shared with TRBD1. The V segment lost 1 base and the J segment 10 bases; nucleotides outside the gene matches: 10. The germline V gene has CDR1 LGHNA and CDR2 YSLEER. The CDR3 has 15 amino acids. For the CDR3, the DNA is TGCGCCAGCAGCCAAGCGGACAGGACCCGCACGGAGCAGTTCTTC. Encoded protein: CASSQADRTRTEQFF.

This chain uses TRBV5-6 with TRBJ2-2; 8 bases align to TRBD2. Germline CDR1 and CDR2: SGHDT and YYEEEE. V dropped 4 bases and J dropped 1; count of bases not matched to a gene: 3. This CDR3 has 15 amino acids. The CDR3 DNA sequence: TGTGCCAGCAGCCCTACTAGCGGGAACACCGGGGAGCTGTTTTTT. Translating gives CASSPTSGNTGELFF.

This sequence joins TRBV14 and TRBJ1-1; D remains ambiguous. The CDR3 contains 13 residues. Trimming stripped 2 bases from V and 2 bases from J, with 6 bases between. The germline V gene encodes CDR1 SGHDN and CDR2 FVKESK. The CDR3 here is CASSQHLNTEAFF. In DNA form, the CDR3 reads TGTGCCAGCAGCCAACACTTAAACACTGAAGCTTTCTTT.

This chain links TRBV28 with TRBJ1-5; tentatively, D is TRBD1 (6 bases). The length of the CDR3 is 16 residues. Germline CDR1 MDHEN, CDR2 SYDVKM. Deletions cut 3 bases from V and 16 bases from J, with 28 bases between. In DNA, the CDR3 is TGTGCCAGCAGTTTCCGACAGGAGCTGTATCAGCCCGTTAACCATTTT. Its protein is CASSFRQELYQPVNHF. Full variable domain (remainder filled in from reference TRBV28 and TRBJ1-5): DVKVTQSSRYLVKRTGEKVFLECVQDMDHENMFWYRQDPGLGLRLIYFSYDVKMKEKGDIPEGYSVSREKKERFSLILESASTNQTSMYLCASSFRQELYQPVNHFGDGTRLSIL.

This chain joins TRBV25-1 and TRBJ1-1, with D hard to call. The length of the CDR3 is 13 residues. The V end lost 4 bases, the J end lost 5 bases, and 11 bases lay between the germline ends. Looked up from germline, CDR1 is MGHDK and CDR2 is SYGVNS. CDR3 protein: CASSAVVETEAFF. The CDR3 bases are TGTGCCAGCAGTGCGGTTGTGGAGACTGAAGCTTTCTTT.

V usage is TRBV6-1 and J usage is TRBJ2-3; 7 nucleotides agree with TRBD2. The CDR3 is 17 residues long. Germline-derived CDR1 and CDR2 are MNHNS and SASEGT. V was pared by 1 base and J by 0 bases, with 7 bases of the junction left unmatched. As DNA, the CDR3 is TGTGCCAGCAGTGAAGAACGAAGCGGGACTAGCACAGATACGCAGTATTTT. Its translation: CASSEERSGTSTDTQYF.

The chain uses TRBV27 and TRBJ2-3; 8 positions match TRBD2. The junction had 4 bases not matched to a gene; V was cut back by 2 bases and J by 0 bases. The CDR3 covers 16 residues. CDR1 is MNHEY, CDR2 SMNVEV, per germline (reference sequence). The CDR3 region has the DNA TGTGCCAGCAGTTTACTAGCGGGCCTTAGCACAGATACGCAGTATTTT. This codes for CASSLLAGLSTDTQYF.

The chain links TRBV6-5 to TRBJ1-2; D uncertain. Germline CDR1 and CDR2: MNHEY and SVGAGI. The V and J ends lost 5 bases and 5 bases respectively, with 9 bases between them. CDR3 size: 12 residues. As DNA, the CDR3 is TGTGCCAGCAGTCCTACCGCGTATGGCTACACCTTC. Translated, it gives CASSPTAYGYTF.

The rearrangement uses TRBV28 and TRBJ2-1; D ambiguous. The germline gives CDR1 MDHEN, CDR2 SYDVKM. The CDR3 is made up of 15 amino acids. V was trimmed by 5 bases and J by 7 bases, leaving 18 bases between them. Here the CDR3 DNA reads TGTGCCAGCAGTGCGCGGCCCGTCGTCTCGAATGAGCAGTTCTTC. It translates to CASSARPVVSNEQFF.

The J gene is TRBJ2-1, the V gene TRBV9, with 9 nucleotides matching TRBD2. There are 16 residues in the CDR3. Trimming removed 4 bases from V and 4 bases from J; junction bases left unmatched: 9. The germline V gene encodes CDR1 SGDLS and CDR2 YYNGEE. The CDR3: CASSPPTSGAYNEQFF. The CDR3 nucleotides read TGTGCCAGCAGCCCCCCGACTAGCGGAGCATACAATGAGCAGTTCTTC. Using reference TRBV9 and TRBJ2-1 for the parts outside the CDR3, the full variable domain is DSGVTQTPKHLITATGQRVTLRCSPRSGDLSVYWYQQSLDQGLQFLIQYYNGEERAKGNILERFSAQQFPDLHSELNLSSLELGDSALYFCASSPPTSGAYNEQFFGPGTRLTVL.

The V and J genes are TRBV7-6 and TRBJ2-3, with unresolved D. CDR1 is SGHVS, CDR2 FNYEAQ, per germline. This CDR3 has 14 amino acids. Trimming removed 1 base from V and 2 bases from J, with 7 bases in between. The CDR3 DNA reads as TGTGCCAGCAGCTTAGAGGCCTACACAGATACGCAGTATTTT. This translates into CASSLEAYTDTQYF.

This chain links TRBV2 with TRBJ2-7; 9 nucleotides align to TRBD1. Germline V CDR1 and CDR2: SNHLY, FYNNEI. The CDR3 extends over 13 amino acids. V shed 7 bases, J shed 4 bases, and the junction held 5 bases outside the gene matches. The CDR3 DNA is TGTGCCAGCACAAGGGGACAGGGTTACGAGCAGTACTTC. Protein: CASTRGQGYEQYF.

The V gene is TRBV7-9, the J gene TRBJ2-3; 8 bases line up with TRBD2. Trimming cost V 3 bases and J 2 bases; bases outside gene matches: 4. Germline assignment: CDR1 SEHNR and CDR2 FQNEAQ (reference sequence). CDR3 size: 15 residues. CDR3 sequence reads: CASSFIGRVTDTQYF. The CDR3, as DNA: TGTGCCAGCAGCTTCATCGGGAGGGTCACAGATACGCAGTATTTT. The complete variable domain, with remaining parts taken from reference TRBV7-9 and TRBJ2-3, reads DTGVSQNPRHKITKRGQNVTFRCDPISEHNRLYWYRQTLGQGPEFLTYFQNEAQLEKSRLLSDRFSAERPKGSFSTLEIQRTEQGDSAMYLCASSFIGRVTDTQYFGPGTRLTVL.

The rearrangement links TRBV12-5 to TRBJ1-1; the D gene is possibly TRBD1 (6 bases). The germline CDR1 and CDR2 sequences are LGHNT and FRNRAP. This CDR3 is built from 12 residues. Trimming removed 3 bases at V and 5 bases at J, with 7 bases between. Here the CDR3 DNA reads TGTGCTAGTGGTTTCAGGGGAACTGAAGCTTTCTTT. Translating gives CASGFRGTEAFF.

This chain links TRBV7-6 with TRBJ2-7, with 10 bases fitting TRBD2. Germline V CDR1 and CDR2: SGHVS, FNYEAQ. J was trimmed by 6 bases and V by 8 bases; bases with no gene match: 19. CDR3 size: 17 residues. The CDR3, as DNA: TGTGCCAGCGGGGGATATCTAGCGGGAGTTTCGATAGGCGAGCAGTACTTC. It specifies CASGGYLAGVSIGEQYF.

V gene TRBV7-9 combines with J gene TRBJ1-3, with TRBD1 as a possible D gene (6 bases). This CDR3 contains 19 residues. Germline CDR1 and CDR2: SEHNR and FQNEAQ (reference sequence). The V gene lost 8 bases and the J gene lost 0 bases, with 26 bases spanning the gap. The CDR3 region has the DNA TGTGCCAGCTTCGACTCAGGGGTAGGCAGGCACCCCTCTGGAAACACCATATATTTT. Protein sequence: CASFDSGVGRHPSGNTIYF.